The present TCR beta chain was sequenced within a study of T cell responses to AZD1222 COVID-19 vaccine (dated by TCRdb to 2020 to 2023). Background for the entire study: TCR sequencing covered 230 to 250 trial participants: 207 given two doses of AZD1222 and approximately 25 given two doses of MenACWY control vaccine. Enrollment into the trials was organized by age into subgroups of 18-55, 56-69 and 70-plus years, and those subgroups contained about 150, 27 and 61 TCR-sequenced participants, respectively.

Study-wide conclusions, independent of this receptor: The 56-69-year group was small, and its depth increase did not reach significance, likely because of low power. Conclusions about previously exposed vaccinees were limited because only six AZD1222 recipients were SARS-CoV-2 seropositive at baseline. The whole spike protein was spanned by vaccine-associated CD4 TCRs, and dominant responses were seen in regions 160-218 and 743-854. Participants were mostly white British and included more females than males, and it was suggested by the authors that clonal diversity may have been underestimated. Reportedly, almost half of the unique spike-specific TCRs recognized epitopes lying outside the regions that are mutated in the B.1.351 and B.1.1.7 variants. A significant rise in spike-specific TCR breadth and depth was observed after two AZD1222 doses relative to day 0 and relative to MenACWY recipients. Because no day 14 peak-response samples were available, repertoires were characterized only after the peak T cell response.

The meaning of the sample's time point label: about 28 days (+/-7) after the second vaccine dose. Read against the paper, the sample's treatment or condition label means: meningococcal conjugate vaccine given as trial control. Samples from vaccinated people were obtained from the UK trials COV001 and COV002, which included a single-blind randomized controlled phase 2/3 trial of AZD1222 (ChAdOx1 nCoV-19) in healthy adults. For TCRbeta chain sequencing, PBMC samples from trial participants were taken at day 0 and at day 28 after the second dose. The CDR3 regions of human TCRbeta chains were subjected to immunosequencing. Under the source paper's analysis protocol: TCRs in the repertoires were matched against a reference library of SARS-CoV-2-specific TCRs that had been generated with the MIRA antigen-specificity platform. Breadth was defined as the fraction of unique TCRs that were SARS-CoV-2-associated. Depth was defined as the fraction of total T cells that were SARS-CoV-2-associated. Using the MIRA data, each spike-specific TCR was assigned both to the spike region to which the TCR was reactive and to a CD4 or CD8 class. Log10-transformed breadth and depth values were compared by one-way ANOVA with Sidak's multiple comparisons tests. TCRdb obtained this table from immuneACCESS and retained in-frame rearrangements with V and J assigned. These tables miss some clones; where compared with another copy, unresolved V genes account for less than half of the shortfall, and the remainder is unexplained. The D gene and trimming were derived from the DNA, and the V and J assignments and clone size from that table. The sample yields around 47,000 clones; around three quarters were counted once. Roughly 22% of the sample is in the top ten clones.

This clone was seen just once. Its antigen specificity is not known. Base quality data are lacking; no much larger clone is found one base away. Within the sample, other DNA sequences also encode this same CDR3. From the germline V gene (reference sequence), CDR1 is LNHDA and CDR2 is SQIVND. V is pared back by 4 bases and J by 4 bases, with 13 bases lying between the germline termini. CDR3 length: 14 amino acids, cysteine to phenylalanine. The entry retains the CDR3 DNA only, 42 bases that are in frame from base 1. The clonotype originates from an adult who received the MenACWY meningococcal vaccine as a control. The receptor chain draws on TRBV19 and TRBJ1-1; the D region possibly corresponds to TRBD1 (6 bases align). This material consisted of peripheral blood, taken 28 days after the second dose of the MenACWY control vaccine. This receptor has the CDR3 CASSRGEGGTEAFF. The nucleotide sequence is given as TGTGCCAGTAGTAGAGGGGAAGGGGGCACTGAAGCTTTCTTT. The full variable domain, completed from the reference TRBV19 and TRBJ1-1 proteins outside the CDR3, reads DGGITQSPKYLFRKEGQNVTLSCEQNLNHDAMYWYRQDPGQGLRLIYYSQIVNDFQKGDIAEGYSVSREKKESFPLTVTSAQKNPTAFYLCASSRGEGGTEAFFGQGTRLTVV.